This T cell receptor beta chain was retrieved from a study of cytomegalovirus exposure and HLA in healthy donors. 60 Vbeta and 13 Jbeta primers were used in PCR. Using immunoSEQ multiplex PCR, the repertoire was profiled, and TCRdb retains in-frame clones only, with some absent. Of approximately 97,000 clones in the sample, 65% to 85% were seen once. Healthy bone marrow donors formed the donor group. Despite likely unrecorded immune exposures, the donors were nominally healthy at the time of sampling. The TCR sequence derives from a middle-aged man in good health and CMV-seropositive. The specimen sequenced was PBMCs.

The CDR3 sequence is CASSLGGGRNQPQHF. The CDR3, as DNA: TGCGCCAGCAGCTTGGGGGGGGGTAGGAATCAGCCCCAGCATTTT. This chain connects TRBV5-1 to TRBJ1-5; D is perhaps TRBD1 (5 bases). Trimming left V 0 bases short and J 4 bases short, with 11 bases between. The CDR3 contains 15 residues. Germline lookup yields CDR1 SGHRS and CDR2 YFSETQ.